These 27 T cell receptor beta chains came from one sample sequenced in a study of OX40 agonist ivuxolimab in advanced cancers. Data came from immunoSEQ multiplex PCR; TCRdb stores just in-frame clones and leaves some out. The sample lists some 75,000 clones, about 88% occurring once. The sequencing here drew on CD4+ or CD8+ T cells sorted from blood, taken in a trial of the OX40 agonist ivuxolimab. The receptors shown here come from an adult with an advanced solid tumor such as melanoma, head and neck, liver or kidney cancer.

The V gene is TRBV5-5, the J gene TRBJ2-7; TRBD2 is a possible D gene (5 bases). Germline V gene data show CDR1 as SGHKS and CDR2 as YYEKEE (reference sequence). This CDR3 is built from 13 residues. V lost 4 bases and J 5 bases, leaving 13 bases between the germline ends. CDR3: CASSRTSPHEQYF. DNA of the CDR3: TGTGCCAGCAGCCGCACTAGTCCCCACGAGCAGTACTTC.

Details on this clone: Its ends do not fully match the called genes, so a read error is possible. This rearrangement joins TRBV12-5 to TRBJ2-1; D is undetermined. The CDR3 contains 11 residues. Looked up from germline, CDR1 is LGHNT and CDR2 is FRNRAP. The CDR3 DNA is TGTGCTAGTAGTTTGCGGAATGAGCAGTTCTTC. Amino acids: CASSLRNEQFF.

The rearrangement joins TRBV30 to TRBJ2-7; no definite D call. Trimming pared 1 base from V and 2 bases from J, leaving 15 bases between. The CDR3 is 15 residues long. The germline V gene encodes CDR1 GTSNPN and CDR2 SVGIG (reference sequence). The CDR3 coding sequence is TGTGCCTGGAGTGATGGGGTCGGCAGCGCCTACGAGCAGTACTTC. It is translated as CAWSDGVGSAYEQYF.

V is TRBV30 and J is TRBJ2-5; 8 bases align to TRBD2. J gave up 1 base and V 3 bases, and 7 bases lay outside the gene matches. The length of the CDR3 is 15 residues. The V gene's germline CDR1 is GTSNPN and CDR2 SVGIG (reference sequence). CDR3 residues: CAWSPGGAGQETQYF. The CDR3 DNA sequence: TGTGCCTGGAGCCCGGGGGGGGCTGGCCAAGAGACCCAGTACTTC.

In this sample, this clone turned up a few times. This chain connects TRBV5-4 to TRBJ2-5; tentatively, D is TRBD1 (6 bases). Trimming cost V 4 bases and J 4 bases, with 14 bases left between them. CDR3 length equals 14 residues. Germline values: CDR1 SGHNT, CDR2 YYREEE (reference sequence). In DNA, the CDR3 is TGTGCCAGCAGCCAATCAGACAGGCCAGAGACCCAGTACTTC. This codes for CASSQSDRPETQYF.

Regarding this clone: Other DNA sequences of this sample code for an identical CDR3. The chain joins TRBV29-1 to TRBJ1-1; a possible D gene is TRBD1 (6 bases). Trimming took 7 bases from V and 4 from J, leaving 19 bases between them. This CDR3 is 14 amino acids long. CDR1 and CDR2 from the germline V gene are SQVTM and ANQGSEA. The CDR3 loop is CSAGSRGPGTEAFF. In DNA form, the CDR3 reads TGCAGCGCCGGTTCGCGGGGGCCAGGCACTGAAGCTTTCTTT.

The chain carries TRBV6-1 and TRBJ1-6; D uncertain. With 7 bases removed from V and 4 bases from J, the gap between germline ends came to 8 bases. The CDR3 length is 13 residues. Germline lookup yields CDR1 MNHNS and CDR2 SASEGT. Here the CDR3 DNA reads TGTGCCAGCAAGGGCGGATATAATTCACCCCTCCACTTT. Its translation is CASKGGYNSPLHF.

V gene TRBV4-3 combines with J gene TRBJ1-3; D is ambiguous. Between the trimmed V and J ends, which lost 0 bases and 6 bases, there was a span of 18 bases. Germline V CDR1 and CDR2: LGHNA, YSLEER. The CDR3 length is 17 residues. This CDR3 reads CASSQELGIISPNTIYF. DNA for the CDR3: TGCGCCAGCAGCCAAGAATTAGGGATAATCTCCCCAAACACCATATATTTT.

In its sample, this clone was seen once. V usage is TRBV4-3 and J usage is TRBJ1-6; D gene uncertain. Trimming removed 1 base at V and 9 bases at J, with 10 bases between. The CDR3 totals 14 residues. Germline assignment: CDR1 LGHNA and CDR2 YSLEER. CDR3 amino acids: CASSQVGRGSPLHF. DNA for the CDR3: TGCGCCAGCAGCCAAGTGGGCCGAGGTTCACCCCTCCACTTT.

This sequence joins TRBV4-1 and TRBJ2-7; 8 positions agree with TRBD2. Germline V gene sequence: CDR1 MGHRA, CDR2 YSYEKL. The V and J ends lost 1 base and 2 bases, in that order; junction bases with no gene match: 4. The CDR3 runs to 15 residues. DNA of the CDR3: TGCGCCAGCAGCCAAGGGTTAGCGGGAACCTACGAGCAGTACTTC. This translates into CASSQGLAGTYEQYF.

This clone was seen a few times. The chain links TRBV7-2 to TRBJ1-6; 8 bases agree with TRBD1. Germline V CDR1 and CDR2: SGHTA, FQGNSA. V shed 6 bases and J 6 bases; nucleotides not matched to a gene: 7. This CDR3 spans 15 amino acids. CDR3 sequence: CASRPRDRINSPLHF. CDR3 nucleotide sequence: TGTGCCAGCAGACCCCGGGACAGGATTAATTCACCCCTCCACTTT. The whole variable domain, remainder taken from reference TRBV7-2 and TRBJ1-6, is GAGVSQSPSNKVTEKGKDVELRCDPISGHTALYWYRQSLGQGLEFLIYFQGNSAPDKSGLPSDRFSAERTGGSVSTLTIQRTQQEDSAVYLCASRPRDRINSPLHFGNGTRLTVT.

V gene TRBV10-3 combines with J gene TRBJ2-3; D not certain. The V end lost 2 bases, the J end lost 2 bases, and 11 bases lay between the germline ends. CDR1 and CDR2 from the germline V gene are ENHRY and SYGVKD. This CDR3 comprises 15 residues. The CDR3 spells CAISEAGAFTDTQYF. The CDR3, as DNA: TGTGCCATCAGTGAGGCAGGCGCTTTCACAGATACGCAGTATTTT.

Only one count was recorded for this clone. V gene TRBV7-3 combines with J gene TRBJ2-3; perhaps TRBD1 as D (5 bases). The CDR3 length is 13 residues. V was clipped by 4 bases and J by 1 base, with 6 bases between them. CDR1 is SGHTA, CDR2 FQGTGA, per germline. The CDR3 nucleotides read TGTGCCAGCAGCTCACAGGGCACAGATACGCAGTATTTT. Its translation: CASSSQGTDTQYF. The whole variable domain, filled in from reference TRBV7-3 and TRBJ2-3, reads GAGVSQTPSNKVTEKGKYVELRCDPISGHTALYWYRQSLGQGPEFLIYFQGTGAADDSGLPNDRFFAVRPEGSVSTLKIQRTERGDSAVYLCASSSQGTDTQYFGPGTRLTVL.

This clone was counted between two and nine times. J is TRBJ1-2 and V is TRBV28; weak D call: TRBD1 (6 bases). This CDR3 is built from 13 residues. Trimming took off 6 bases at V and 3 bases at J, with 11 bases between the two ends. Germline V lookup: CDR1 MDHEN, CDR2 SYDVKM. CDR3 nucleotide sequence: TGTGCCAGCAGGGAGGGGGGAGACTATGGCTACACCTTC. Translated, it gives CASREGGDYGYTF.

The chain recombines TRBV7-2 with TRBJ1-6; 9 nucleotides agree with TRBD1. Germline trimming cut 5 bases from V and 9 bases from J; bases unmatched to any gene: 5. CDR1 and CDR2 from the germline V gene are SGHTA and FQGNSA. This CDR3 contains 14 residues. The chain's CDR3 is CASSLGQGSSPLHF. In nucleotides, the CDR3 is TGTGCCAGCAGCCTCGGACAGGGGAGTTCACCCCTCCACTTT.

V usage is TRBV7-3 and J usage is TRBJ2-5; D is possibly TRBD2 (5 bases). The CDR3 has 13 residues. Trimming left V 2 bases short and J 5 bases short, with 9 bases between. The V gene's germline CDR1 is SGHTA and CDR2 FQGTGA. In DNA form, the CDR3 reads TGTGCCAGCAGCTTAGGAGGTCGCGAGACCCAGTACTTC. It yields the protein CASSLGGRETQYF.

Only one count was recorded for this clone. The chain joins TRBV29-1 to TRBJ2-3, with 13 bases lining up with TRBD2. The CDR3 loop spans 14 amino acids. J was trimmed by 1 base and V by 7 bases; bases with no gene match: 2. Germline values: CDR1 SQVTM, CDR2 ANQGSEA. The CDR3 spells CSAGTSGGTDTQYF. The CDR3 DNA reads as TGCAGCGCCGGGACTAGCGGGGGCACAGATACGCAGTATTTT.

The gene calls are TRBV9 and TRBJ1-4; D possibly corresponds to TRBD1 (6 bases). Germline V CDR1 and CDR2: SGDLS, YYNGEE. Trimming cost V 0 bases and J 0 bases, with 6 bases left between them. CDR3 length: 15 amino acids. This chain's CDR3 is CASSVDRATNEKLFF. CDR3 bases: TGTGCCAGCAGCGTAGACAGGGCAACTAATGAAAAACTGTTTTTT. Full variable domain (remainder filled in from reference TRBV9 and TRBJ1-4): DSGVTQTPKHLITATGQRVTLRCSPRSGDLSVYWYQQSLDQGLQFLIQYYNGEERAKGNILERFSAQQFPDLHSELNLSSLELGDSALYFCASSVDRATNEKLFFGSGTQLSVL.

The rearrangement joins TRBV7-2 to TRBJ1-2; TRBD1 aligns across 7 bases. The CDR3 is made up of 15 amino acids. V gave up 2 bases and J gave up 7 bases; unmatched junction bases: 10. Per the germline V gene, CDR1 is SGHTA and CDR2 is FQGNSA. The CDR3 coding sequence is TGTGCCAGCAGCTTATCCCTACAGGGGTTCGGTGGCTACACCTTC. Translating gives CASSLSLQGFGGYTF.

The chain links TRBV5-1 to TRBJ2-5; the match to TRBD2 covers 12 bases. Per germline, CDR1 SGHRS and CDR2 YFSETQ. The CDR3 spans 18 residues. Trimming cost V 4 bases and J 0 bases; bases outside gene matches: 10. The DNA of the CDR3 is TGCGCCAGCAGCAATCCGACTAGCGGGAGAACGTACCAAGAGACCCAGTACTTC. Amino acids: CASSNPTSGRTYQETQYF. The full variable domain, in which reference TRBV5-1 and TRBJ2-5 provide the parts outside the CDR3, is KAGVTQTPRYLIKTRGQQVTLSCSPISGHRSVSWYQQTPGQGLQFLFEYFSETQRNKGNFPGRFSGRQFSNSRSEMNVSTLELGDSALYLCASSNPTSGRTYQETQYFGPGTRLLVL.

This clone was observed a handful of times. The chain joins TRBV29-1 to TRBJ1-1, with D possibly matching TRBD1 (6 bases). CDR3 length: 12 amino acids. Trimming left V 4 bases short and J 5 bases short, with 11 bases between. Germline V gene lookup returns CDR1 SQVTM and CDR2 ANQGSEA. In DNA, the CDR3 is TGCAGCGTTGTGCAGGGGATAACTGAAGCTTTCTTT. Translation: CSVVQGITEAFF.

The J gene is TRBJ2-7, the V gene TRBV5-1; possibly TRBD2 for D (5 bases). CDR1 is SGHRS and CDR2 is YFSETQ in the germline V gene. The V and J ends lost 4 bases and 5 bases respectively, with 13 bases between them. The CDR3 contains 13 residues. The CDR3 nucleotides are TGCGCCAGCAGCGAGTCTAGCTCGCACGAGCAGTACTTC. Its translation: CASSESSSHEQYF.

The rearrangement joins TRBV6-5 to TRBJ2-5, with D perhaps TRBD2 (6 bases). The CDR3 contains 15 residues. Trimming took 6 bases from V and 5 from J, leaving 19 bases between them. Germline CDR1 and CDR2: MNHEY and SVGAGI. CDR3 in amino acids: CASSLPGLSYETQYF. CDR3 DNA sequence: TGTGCCAGCAGCCTACCGGGACTCTCGTATGAGACCCAGTACTTC.

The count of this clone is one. CDR3 in amino acids: CAWSGRAGTRAYNEQFF. The CDR3 DNA is TGTGCCTGGAGCGGCAGGGCCGGGACTAGGGCCTACAATGAGCAGTTCTTC. This chain uses TRBV30 with TRBJ2-1, with TRBD2 identical over 8 bases. With V trimmed by 3 bases and J by 2 bases, 12 bases remained unmatched. The CDR3 runs to 17 residues. The germline gives CDR1 GTSNPN, CDR2 SVGIG (reference sequence).

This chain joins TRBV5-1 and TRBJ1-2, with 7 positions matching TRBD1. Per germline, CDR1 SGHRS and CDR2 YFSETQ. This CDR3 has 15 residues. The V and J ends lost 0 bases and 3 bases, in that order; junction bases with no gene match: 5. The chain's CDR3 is CASSLGGGADYGYTF. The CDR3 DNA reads TGCGCCAGCAGCTTGGGAGGGGGCGCGGACTATGGCTACACCTTC.

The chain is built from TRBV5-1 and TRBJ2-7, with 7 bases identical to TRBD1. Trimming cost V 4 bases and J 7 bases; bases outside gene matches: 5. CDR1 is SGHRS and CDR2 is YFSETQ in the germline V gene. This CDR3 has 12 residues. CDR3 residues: CASSQGDREQYF. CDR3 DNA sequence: TGCGCCAGCAGCCAGGGGGACCGGGAGCAGTACTTC.

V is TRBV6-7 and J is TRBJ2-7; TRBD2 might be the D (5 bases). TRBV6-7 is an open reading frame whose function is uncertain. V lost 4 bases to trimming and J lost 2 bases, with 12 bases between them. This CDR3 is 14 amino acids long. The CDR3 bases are TGTGCCAGCAGTTGGTCATGGGGAGCCTACGAGCAGTACTTC. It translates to CASSWSWGAYEQYF.